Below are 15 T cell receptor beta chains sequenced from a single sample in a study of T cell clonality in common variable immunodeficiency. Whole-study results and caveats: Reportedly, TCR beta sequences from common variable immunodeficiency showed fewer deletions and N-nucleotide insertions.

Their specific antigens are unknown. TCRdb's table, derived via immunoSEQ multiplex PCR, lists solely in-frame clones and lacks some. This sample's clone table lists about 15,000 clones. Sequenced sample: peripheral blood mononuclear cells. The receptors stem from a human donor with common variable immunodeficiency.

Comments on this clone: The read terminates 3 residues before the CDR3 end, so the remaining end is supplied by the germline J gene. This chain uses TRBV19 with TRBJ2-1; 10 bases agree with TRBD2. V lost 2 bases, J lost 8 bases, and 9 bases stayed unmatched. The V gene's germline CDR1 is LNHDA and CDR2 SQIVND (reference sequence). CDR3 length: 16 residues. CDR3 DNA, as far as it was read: TGTGCCAGTAGTATAAAAGGGACTAGCGAGGACCATGAG. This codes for CASSIKGTSEDHE. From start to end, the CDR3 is CASSIKGTSEDHEQFF.

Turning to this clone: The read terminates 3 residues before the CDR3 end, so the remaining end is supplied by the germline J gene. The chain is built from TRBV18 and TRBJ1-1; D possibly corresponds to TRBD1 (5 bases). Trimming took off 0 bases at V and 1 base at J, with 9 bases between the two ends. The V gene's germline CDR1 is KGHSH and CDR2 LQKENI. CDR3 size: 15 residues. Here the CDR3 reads CASSPPLQGNTEAFF. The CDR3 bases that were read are TGTGCCAGCTCACCACCCCTTCAGGGGAACACTGAA. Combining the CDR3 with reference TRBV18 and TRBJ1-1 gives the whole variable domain NAGVMQNPRHLVRRRGQEARLRCSPMKGHSHVYWYRQLPEEGLKFMVYLQKENIIDESGMPKERFSAEFPKEGPSILRIQQVVRGDSAAYFCASSPPLQGNTEAFFGQGTRLTVV.

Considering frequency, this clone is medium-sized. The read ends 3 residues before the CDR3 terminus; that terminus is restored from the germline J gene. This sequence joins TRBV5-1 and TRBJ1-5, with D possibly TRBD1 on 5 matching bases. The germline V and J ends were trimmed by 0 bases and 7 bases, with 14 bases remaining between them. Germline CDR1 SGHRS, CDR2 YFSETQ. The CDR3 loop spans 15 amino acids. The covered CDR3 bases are TGCGCCAGCAGCTTGGATTCGGGGGGACGGCAGCCC. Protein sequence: CASSLDSGGRQP. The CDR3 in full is CASSLDSGGRQPQHF.

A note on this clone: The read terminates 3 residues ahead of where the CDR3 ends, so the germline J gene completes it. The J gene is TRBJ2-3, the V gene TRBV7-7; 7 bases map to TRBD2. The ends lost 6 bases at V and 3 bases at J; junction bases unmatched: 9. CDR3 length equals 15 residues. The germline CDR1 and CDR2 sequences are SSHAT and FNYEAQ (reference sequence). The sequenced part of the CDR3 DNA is TGTGCCAGCAGACCACTAGCGATGAGAACAGATACG. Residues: CASRPLAMRTDT. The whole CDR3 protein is CASRPLAMRTDTQYF.

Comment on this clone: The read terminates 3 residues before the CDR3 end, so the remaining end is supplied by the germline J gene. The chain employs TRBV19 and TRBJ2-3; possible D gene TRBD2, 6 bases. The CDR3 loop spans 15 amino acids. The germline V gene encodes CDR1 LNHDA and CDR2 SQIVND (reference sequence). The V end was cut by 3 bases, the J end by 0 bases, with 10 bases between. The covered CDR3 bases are TGTGCCAGTAGTATCACGGGGGTAAGCACAGATACG. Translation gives CASSITGVSTDT. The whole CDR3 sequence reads CASSITGVSTDTQYF.

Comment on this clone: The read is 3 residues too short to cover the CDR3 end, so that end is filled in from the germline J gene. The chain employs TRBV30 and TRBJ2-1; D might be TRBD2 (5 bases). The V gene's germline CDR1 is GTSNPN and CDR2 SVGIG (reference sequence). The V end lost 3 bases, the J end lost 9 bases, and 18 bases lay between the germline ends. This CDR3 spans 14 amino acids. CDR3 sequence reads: CAWSLATQTGEQFF. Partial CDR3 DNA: TGTGCCTGGAGCCTAGCTACGCAAACGGGTGAG.

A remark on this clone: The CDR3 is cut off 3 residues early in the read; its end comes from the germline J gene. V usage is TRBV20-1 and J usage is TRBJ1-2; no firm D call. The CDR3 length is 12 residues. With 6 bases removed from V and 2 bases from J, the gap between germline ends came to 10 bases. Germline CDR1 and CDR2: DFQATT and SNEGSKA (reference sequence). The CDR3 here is CSALDLNYGYTF. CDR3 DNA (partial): TGCAGTGCCCTAGATTTGAACTATGGC.

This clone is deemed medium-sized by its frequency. The CDR3 reads CAISNTRDTQYF. The part of the CDR3 DNA that was read is TGTGCCATCAGCAATACGAGGGATACG. The chain employs TRBV10-3 and TRBJ2-3; D is unclear. The sequenced fragment ends 3 residues before the CDR3 boundary, so the rest is inferred from the germline J gene. The V gene's germline CDR1 is ENHRY and CDR2 SYGVKD. The CDR3 is 12 residues long. Between the trimmed V and J ends, which lost 6 bases and 6 bases, there was a span of 10 bases.

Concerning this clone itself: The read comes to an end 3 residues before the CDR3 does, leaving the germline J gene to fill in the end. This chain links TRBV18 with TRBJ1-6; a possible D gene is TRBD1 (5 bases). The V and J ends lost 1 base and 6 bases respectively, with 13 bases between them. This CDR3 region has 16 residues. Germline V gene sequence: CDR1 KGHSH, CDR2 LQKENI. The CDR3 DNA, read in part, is TGTGCCAGCTCACCACGGGGGGAGAGTAGTAATTCACCC. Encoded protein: CASSPRGESSNSP. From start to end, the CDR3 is CASSPRGESSNSPLHF.

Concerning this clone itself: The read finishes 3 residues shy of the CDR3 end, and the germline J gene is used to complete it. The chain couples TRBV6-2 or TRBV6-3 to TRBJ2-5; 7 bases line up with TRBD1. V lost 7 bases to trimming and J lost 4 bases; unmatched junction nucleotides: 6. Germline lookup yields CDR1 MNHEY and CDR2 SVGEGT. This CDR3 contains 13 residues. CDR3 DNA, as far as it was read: TGTGCCAGCACCCGACAGGGATTAGAGACC. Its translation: CASTRQGLET. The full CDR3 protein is CASTRQGLETQYF.

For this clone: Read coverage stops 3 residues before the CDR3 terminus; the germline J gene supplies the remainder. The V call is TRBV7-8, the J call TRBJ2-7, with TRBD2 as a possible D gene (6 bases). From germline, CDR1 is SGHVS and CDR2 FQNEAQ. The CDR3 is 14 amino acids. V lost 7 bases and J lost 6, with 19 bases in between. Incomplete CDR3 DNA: TGTGCCAGCACCCCCCGAGACGGGGGAGGCGAG. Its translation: CASTPRDGGGE. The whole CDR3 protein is CASTPRDGGGEQYF.

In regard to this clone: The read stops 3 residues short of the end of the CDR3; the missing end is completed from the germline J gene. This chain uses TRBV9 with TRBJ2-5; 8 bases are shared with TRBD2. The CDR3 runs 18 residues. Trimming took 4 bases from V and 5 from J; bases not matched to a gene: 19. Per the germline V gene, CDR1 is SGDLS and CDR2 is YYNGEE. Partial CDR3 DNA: TGTGCCAGCAGCTCCCCTCAATCGCTAGCGGGTGAAAGGGAGACC. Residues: CASSSPQSLAGERET. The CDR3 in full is CASSSPQSLAGERETQYF.

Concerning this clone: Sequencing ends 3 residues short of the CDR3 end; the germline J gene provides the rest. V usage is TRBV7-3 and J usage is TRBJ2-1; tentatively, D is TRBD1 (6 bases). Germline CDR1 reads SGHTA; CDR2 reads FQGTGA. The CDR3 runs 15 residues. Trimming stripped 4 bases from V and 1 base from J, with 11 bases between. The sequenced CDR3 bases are TGTGCCAGCAGCTGGGGGACACCATCCTACAATGAG. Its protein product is CASSWGTPSYNE. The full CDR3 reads CASSWGTPSYNEQFF. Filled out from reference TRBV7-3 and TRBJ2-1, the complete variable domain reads GAGVSQTPSNKVTEKGKYVELRCDPISGHTALYWYRQSLGQGPEFLIYFQGTGAADDSGLPNDRFFAVRPEGSVSTLKIQRTERGDSAVYLCASSWGTPSYNEQFFGPGTRLTVL.

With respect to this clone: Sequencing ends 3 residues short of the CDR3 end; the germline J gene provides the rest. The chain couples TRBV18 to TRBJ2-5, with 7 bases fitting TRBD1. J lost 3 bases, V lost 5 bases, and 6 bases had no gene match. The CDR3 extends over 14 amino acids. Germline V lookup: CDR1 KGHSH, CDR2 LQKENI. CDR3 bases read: TGTGCCAGCTCAGGCTCCGGGACAGAAGAGACC. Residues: CASSGSGTEET. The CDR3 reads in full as CASSGSGTEETQYF.

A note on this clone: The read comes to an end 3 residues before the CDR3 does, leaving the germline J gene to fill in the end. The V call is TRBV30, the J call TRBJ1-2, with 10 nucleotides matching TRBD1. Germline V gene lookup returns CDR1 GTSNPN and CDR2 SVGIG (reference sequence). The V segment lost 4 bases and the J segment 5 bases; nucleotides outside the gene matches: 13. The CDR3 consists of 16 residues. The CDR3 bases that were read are TGTGCCTGGAACCCCGGGACAGGGGTTAACTCTTATGGC. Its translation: CAWNPGTGVNSYG. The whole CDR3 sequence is CAWNPGTGVNSYGYTF.